The 18 T cell receptor beta chains reported below all come from one sample, sequenced in a study of T cell responses to AZD1222 COVID-19 vaccine. Method: immunoSEQ multiplex PCR; TCRdb's copy keeps in-frame clones and lacks some. The sample carries roughly 190,000 clones, more than 85% recorded once. Sequenced material: peripheral blood, taken 28 days after the second AZD1222 dose. The receptors stem from an adult who received the AZD1222 COVID-19 vaccine.

V usage is TRBV30 and J usage is TRBJ2-3, with 7 nucleotides matching TRBD1. The CDR3 totals 12 residues. V shed 5 bases and J 6 bases; nucleotides not matched to a gene: 5. From germline, CDR1 is GTSNPN and CDR2 SVGIG (reference sequence). As DNA, the CDR3 is TGTGCCTGGGAGGGGGCGAGGGATACGCAGTATTTT. This codes for CAWEGARDTQYF.

The chain links TRBV5-1 to TRBJ1-4, with no clear D. Germline CDR1 is SGHRS and CDR2 is YFSETQ. The CDR3 is 14 residues long. Trimming shortened V by 0 bases and J by 3 bases, and 6 bases separated the two germline ends. The CDR3 reads CASSLVAANEKLFF. In DNA form, the CDR3 reads TGCGCCAGCAGCTTGGTAGCAGCTAATGAAAAACTGTTTTTT.

The chain employs TRBV10-2 and TRBJ2-5; 11 nucleotides match TRBD2. CDR3 length equals 13 residues. CDR1 and CDR2 (germline): WSHSY, SAAADI. The J segment lost 3 bases and the V segment lost 7 bases, leaving 1 base of the junction unmatched. The DNA of the CDR3 is TGCGCCAGCAAGACTAGCGGGAAAGAGACCCAGTACTTC. Translation gives CASKTSGKETQYF.

This clone was seen just once. The chain couples TRBV2 to TRBJ2-1, with D maybe TRBD2 (5 bases). Trimming left V 8 bases short and J 2 bases short, with 10 bases between. This CDR3 is built from 13 residues. Germline V gene lookup returns CDR1 SNHLY and CDR2 FYNNEI. CDR3 DNA: TGTGCCAGCGCGGGTTCCCCCTACAATGAGCAGTTCTTC. This sequence encodes CASAGSPYNEQFF.

This clone has only a few counts. The V gene is TRBV6-5, the J gene TRBJ1-2, with a tentative D call TRBD1 (5 bases). V shed 0 bases and J shed 5 bases, with 16 bases lying between them. Germline V gene lookup returns CDR1 MNHEY and CDR2 SVGAGI. The CDR3 extends over 16 amino acids. The DNA for the CDR3 is TGTGCCAGCAGTTACTCGGACACGGGGCCCATTTATGGCTACACCTTC. Protein: CASSYSDTGPIYGYTF.

The chain combines TRBV6-5 with TRBJ1-5; 10 bases agree with TRBD1. CDR1 MNHEY and CDR2 SVGAGI come from the germline V gene. This CDR3 is 14 amino acids long. Unmatched junction bases numbered 1, after V lost 2 bases and J lost 6 bases. The CDR3 DNA is TGTGCCAGCAGTTACGGACAGGGGGGTCAGCCCCAGCATTTT. Translating gives CASSYGQGGQPQHF.

Here the CDR3 DNA reads TGTGCCAGCAGTTTAAGGGGCGGGGAAGGCCGGTTACCACTATACAATGAGCAGTTCTTC. Translated: CASSLRGGEGRLPLYNEQFF. V is TRBV27 and J is TRBJ2-1, with a weak D call TRBD2 (6 bases). Germline CDR1 MNHEY, CDR2 SMNVEV (reference sequence). This CDR3 has 20 amino acids. V lost 2 bases to trimming and J lost 4 bases, with 27 bases between them.

The V call is TRBV21-1, the J call TRBJ1-3; TRBD1, the D gene given by the table, was not confirmed from the DNA. TRBV21-1 is noted as a pseudogene. CDR3 length: 17 residues. The CDR3 protein is CASSKRQGKDSGNTIYF. The CDR3 DNA follows: TGTGCCAGCAGCAAAAGACAGGGTAAGGACTCTGGAAACACCATATATTTT.

V usage is TRBV28 and J usage is TRBJ2-2, with 10 bases lining up with TRBD2. Germline CDR1 and CDR2: MDHEN and SYDVKM. The CDR3 has 16 residues. Trimming took 2 bases from V and 5 from J; bases not matched to a gene: 5. The CDR3 is CASSLASGSSTGELFF. The CDR3 DNA reads as TGTGCCAGCAGTTTAGCTAGCGGGAGCAGTACCGGGGAGCTGTTTTTT.

Only one count was recorded for this clone. The V gene is TRBV5-1, the J gene TRBJ2-1, with a weak D call TRBD2 (6 bases). In germline, CDR1 is SGHRS, CDR2 YFSETQ. The CDR3 loop spans 16 amino acids. V gave up 0 bases and J gave up 7 bases, with 17 bases separating them. The chain's CDR3 is CASSLGIGGIRNEQFF. As DNA, the CDR3 is TGCGCCAGCAGCTTGGGGATCGGCGGGATAAGGAATGAGCAGTTCTTC.

The rearrangement links TRBV18 to TRBJ2-7; weak D call: TRBD1 (5 bases). This CDR3 region has 15 residues. Per germline, CDR1 KGHSH and CDR2 LQKENI. V lost 8 bases and J 4 bases, leaving 21 bases between the germline ends. The CDR3, as DNA: TGTGCCAGCACCCCGAGCGAGAAAAGGGGATACGAGCAGTACTTC. Its protein is CASTPSEKRGYEQYF.

The J gene is TRBJ1-1, the V gene TRBV6-5; D remains ambiguous. The germline CDR1 and CDR2 sequences are MNHEY and SVGAGI. V was cut by 7 bases and J by 0 bases, with 12 bases left in between. The CDR3 runs to 14 residues. The CDR3 sequence: CASNRHGMNTEAFF. The CDR3 DNA reads as TGTGCCAGCAATAGACACGGGATGAACACTGAAGCTTTCTTT.

A word on this clone: Different DNA sequences within this sample yield the same CDR3. This chain uses TRBV10-1 with TRBJ1-6; D call uncertain. The CDR3 spans 13 residues. The V end lost 5 bases, the J end lost 6 bases, and 8 bases lay between the germline ends. Germline-derived CDR1 and CDR2 are WNHNN and SYGVQD (reference sequence). In nucleotides, the CDR3 is TGCGCCAGCAGTCCGGGCGGTAATTCACCCCTCCACTTT. This sequence encodes CASSPGGNSPLHF.

This chain connects TRBV7-3 to TRBJ2-2; 8 nucleotides align to TRBD2. The germline V gene encodes CDR1 SGHTA and CDR2 FQGTGA. The V and J ends lost 2 bases and 5 bases, in that order; junction bases with no gene match: 4. The length of the CDR3 is 15 residues. CDR3 amino acids: CASSLLGRGTGELFF. The CDR3 DNA is TGTGCCAGCAGCTTACTCGGGAGGGGAACCGGGGAGCTGTTTTTT.

The chain uses TRBV7-3 and TRBJ1-1; D perhaps matches TRBD1 (5 bases). CDR3 length equals 13 residues. Trimming took off 3 bases at V and 2 bases at J, with 7 bases between the two ends. Germline V gives CDR1 SGHTA, CDR2 FQGTGA. The CDR3, as DNA: TGTGCCAGCAGCTTCGGGGGAAACACTGAAGCTTTCTTT. Amino acid sequence: CASSFGGNTEAFF. Together with reference TRBV7-3 and TRBJ1-1, the CDR3 gives the full variable domain: GAGVSQTPSNKVTEKGKYVELRCDPISGHTALYWYRQSLGQGPEFLIYFQGTGAADDSGLPNDRFFAVRPEGSVSTLKIQRTERGDSAVYLCASSFGGNTEAFFGQGTRLTVV.

The V and J genes are TRBV10-2 and TRBJ1-2; D perhaps matches TRBD1 (5 bases). Germline V lookup: CDR1 WSHSY, CDR2 SAAADI. The CDR3 loop spans 12 amino acids. Trimming removed 2 bases from V and 5 bases from J, with 6 bases in between. CDR3 sequence (DNA): TGCGCCAGCAGTGAGGAGGGGTATGGCTACACCTTC. This translates into CASSEEGYGYTF.

The genes are TRBV7-9 and TRBJ2-2; 10 positions agree with TRBD2. Germline V gene sequence: CDR1 SEHNR, CDR2 FQNEAQ (reference sequence). Trimming took 8 bases from V and 1 from J; bases not matched to a gene: 7. The CDR3 extends over 16 amino acids. The DNA for the CDR3 is TGTGCCAGCCCTTCCTCTAGCGGGAGGAACACCGGGGAGCTGTTTTTT. Protein product: CASPSSSGRNTGELFF.

The count of this clone is one. The genes are TRBV21-1 and TRBJ1-5. TRBV21-1 is given as a pseudogene. This CDR3 region has 16 residues. CDR3 in amino acids: CASSKGRGQVNQPQHF. CDR3 DNA: TGTGCCAGCAGCAAAGGTCGAGGGCAGGTTAATCAGCCCCAGCATTTT.